This TCR beta chain was retrieved from a study of CD8+CD57+ T cells in acquired aplastic anemia. The CDR3 is 16 residues long. The germline V gene has CDR1 SGHDT and CDR2 YYEEEE. V was trimmed by 1 base and J by 0 bases, leaving 13 bases between them. This clonotype has ten or more counts. Using genomic DNA as the template, TCR beta VDJ and CDR3 profiling was carried out. From the reads, TCRdb called clonotypes with MiXCR, one entry per CDR3 protein. The sample lists 300,000 or so distinct CDR3 sequences, 45% to 65% occurring once. The chain combines TRBV5-6 with TRBJ2-5, with D perhaps TRBD1 or TRBD2 (5 bases each). Sequencing was carried out using sorted CD4+, CD8+, or CD8+CD57+ T cells (not recorded which) from PBMCs. This clonotype originated in a human donor with severe aplastic anemia or a healthy control (not recorded which). The CDR3 nucleotides are TGTGCCAGCAGCTTGAGGGGAGTAGCCCACCAAGAGACCCAGTACTTC. This codes for CASSLRGVAHQETQYF.